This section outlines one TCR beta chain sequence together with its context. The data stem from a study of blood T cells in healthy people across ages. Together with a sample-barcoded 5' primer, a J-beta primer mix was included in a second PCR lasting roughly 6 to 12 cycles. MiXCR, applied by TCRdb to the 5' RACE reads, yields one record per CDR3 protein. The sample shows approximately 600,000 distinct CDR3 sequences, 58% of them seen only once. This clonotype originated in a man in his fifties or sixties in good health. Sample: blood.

In DNA form, the CDR3 reads TGCGCCAGCAGCCAACTAGCGGGGGTAACGGCTACGCAGTATTTT. Its translation: CASSQLAGVTATQYF. The chain joins TRBV10-1 to TRBJ2-3; 11 nucleotides match TRBD2. The CDR3 covers 15 residues. CDR1 is WNHNN and CDR2 is SYGVQD in the germline V gene (reference sequence). Germline trimming cut 6 bases from V and 8 bases from J; bases unmatched to any gene: 10.